This section outlines one T cell receptor beta chain sequence together with its context. At least ten counts were recorded for this clonotype. Its antigen is not yet known. At one boundary the junction diverges from the germline segment, which might be a read error. This sample was included in a study of human T cells and chemical hapten exposure (dated by TCRdb to the early 2020s). General notes on the study: For sensitization, 2% DPC in acetone was applied to a roughly 2 cm by roughly 2 cm area of upper inner arm skin. Weekly therapeutic DPC doses were additionally applied to the scalp of patients throughout the roughly 23-week study period. This study followed changes in the peripheral blood TCR repertoire in vivo during primary and secondary sensitization of alopecia patients to the hapten diphenylcyclopropenone (DPC). Blood samples were taken from patients before sensitization (week 0) and at 2, 6 and about 24 weeks after DPC sensitization. Libraries were pooled for sequencing, and variation in per-sample TCR yields was attributed mainly to small differences in library volumes within the pool. Patch testing was performed on the upper back with Finn chambers containing 0.01% DPC, and the patch tests were scored after 6 days according to International Contact Dermatitis Research Group standards. Roughly 30 alopecia patients gave blood for TCR sequencing at one to four time points (pre-sensitization, 2, 6 and 24 weeks). Alopecia areata with under or over 50% scalp involvement, alopecia totalis and alopecia universalis were represented in the patient cohort, which was mostly female. Broad study findings and their caveats: A positive correlation was found between the number of PT1 expanded TCRs and patch test score, with significance reached at thresholds 8, 16 and 32 but not 4. After repeated subsampling, changes were observed in the strength of the expansion versus patch-test correlation and in the threshold at which the correlation became significant. Alopecia, a presumed autoimmune disease, was present in all patients, so the immune response of the patients might differ from that of healthy individuals. Significantly more large CDR3 similarity clusters were formed by expanded TCRs than by pre-sensitization or healthy control sets, consistent with antigen-driven responses. DPC sensitization did not change how many TCRs were above 1 in 1000 frequency, and no evidence was found of alterations in global repertoire structure.

The label giving this sample's time point can be read as: patch test 1, 2 weeks after DPC sensitization. The intended sense of this specimen's treatment or condition label: therapeutic diphenylcyclopropenone sensitization with weekly scalp DPC. At each patch-test visit, blood was drawn before the patch test was applied. Patients were considered eligible if aged 18 to 70, diagnosed with alopecia and deemed suitable for DPC therapy, and patients were excluded if pregnant. Unfractionated whole blood was collected in Tempus Blood RNA tubes, and total RNA was extracted from that blood. Library method: RACE. The sequencer listed for this sample is NextSeq 500. Library preparation attached unique molecular identifiers to individual cDNA molecules for quantitative, reproducible TCR counting. Both TCR alpha and TCR beta chains were sequenced from each blood RNA sample. In the original analysis: A median of roughly 100,000 TCRs per sample was observed, with a range of roughly 23,224 to 700,000. The Decombinator software suite was used to annotate the V, J and CDR3 of the TCR reads. To make PS versus PT1 abundance plots, every sample was subsampled to the same number of TCRs (28,000). TCRs were defined as expanded if absent before sensitization and observed at least eight times at the 2-week time point. TCRdb passed the public sequencing reads through fastp at Q25 and MiXCR, retaining productive beta sequences. CDR3 protein sequences are deduplicated, and each keeps its most common genes and DNA. The V and J calls follow TCRdb's processing rather than the paper's. The sample yields around 380,000 distinct CDR3 sequences; 4.8% were counted once. The leading ten clones occupy under 3% of the sample.

From the cysteine through the phenylalanine, the CDR3 covers 13 amino acids. The DNA shown is the 39-base CDR3, in frame from base 1. As encoded in the germline V gene, CDR1 is SGHRS while CDR2 is YFSETQ. The rearrangement joined TRBV5-1 to TRBJ1-1, with an unclear D gene assignment. Specimen: whole blood, collected in connection with sensitization to the hapten diphenylcyclopropenone (DPC). The TCR comes from a woman in her forties or fifties with alopecia areata. Some clones in this sample may be carry-over from other donors' samples. The CDR3 reads CASSLERPPEASF. At the DNA level, the sequence is TGCGCCAGCAGCTTGGAACGGCCCCCTGAAGCTTCCTTT.